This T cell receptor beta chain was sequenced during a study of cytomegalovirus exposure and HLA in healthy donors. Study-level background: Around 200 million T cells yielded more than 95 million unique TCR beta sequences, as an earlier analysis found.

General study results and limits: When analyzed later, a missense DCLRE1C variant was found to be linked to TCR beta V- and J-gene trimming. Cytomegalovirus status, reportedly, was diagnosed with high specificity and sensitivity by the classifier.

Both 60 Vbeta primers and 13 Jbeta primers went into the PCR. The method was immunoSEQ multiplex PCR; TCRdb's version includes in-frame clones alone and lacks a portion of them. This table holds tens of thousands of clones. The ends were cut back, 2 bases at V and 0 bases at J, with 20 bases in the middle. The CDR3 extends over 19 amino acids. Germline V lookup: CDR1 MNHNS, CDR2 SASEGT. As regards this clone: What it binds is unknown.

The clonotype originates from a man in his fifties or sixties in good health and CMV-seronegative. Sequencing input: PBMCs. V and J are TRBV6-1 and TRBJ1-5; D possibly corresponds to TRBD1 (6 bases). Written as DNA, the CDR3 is TGTGCCAGCAGTGAATTGAGGAACAGGGCCCAATATAGCAATCAGCCCCAGCATTTT. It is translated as CASSELRNRAQYSNQPQHF.